The present T cell receptor beta chain was sequenced within a study of CD8+ T cells in alopecia areata. Study information: The tofacitinib course ran for 6 to 18 months and was followed by 6 months off drug.

About this clone itself: Its antigen is as yet unknown.

The CDR3 is made up of 12 amino acids. Trimming cost V 4 bases and J 7 bases, with 10 bases left between them. The germline V gene has CDR1 SNHLY and CDR2 FYNNEI. In each case, RNA was isolated and then reverse transcribed into cDNA as the sequencing template. Only in-frame clones appear in the TCRdb table, and some are missing; sequencing was by immunoSEQ multiplex PCR. The sample contains 170,000 or so clones, 55% to 75% of which appear only once. Noted treatment: oral pan-JAK inhibitor, 5-10 mg twice daily. Notes on the study in general: Clarity of TCR sharing across patients fell short of that in mice, possibly HLA-related.

The chain carries TRBV2 and TRBJ1-1; D unresolved. Sequenced here: CD4+ T cells sorted from blood, sampled at week 4, from a patient treated with tofacitinib. The sequence came from a human donor with alopecia areata. The CDR3 loop is CASSAFRNEAFF. The CDR3 nucleotides are TGTGCCAGCAGTGCCTTCCGGAATGAAGCTTTCTTT.